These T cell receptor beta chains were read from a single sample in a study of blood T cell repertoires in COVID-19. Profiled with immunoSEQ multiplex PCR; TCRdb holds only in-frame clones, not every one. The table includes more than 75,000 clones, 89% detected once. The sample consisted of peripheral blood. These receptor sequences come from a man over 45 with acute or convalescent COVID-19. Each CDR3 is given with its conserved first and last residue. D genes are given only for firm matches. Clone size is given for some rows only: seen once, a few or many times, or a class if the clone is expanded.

TGTGCCAGCAGCTTACAGGGAACGAACACTGAAGCTTTCTTT,CASSLQGTNTEAFF,NA,NA,TRBJ1-1,TRBV7-2
TGCGCCAGCAGCTTGGGAGAGGTCCCATACAATGAGCAGTTCTTC,CASSLGEVPYNEQFF,once,NA,TRBJ2-1,TRBV5-1
TGTGCCAGTAGTATAGTAGCGGGAAAGGATTGGCGGAATGAGCAGTTCTTC,CASSIVAGKDWRNEQFF,NA,TRBD2,TRBJ2-1,TRBV19
TGTGCCAGTAGTAGCTCGGCAGGGGCCTATGGCTACACCTTC,CASSSSAGAYGYTF,NA,NA,TRBJ1-2,TRBV19
TGTGCCAGCTCGCCAAACTCGATGACAGGGGGCACTGAAGCTTTCTTT,CASSPNSMTGGTEAFF,NA,TRBD1,TRBJ1-1,TRBV18
TGTGCCAGCACGGGTCCCGGGTTTGGGACTGAAGCTTTCTTT,CASTGPGFGTEAFF,NA,NA,TRBJ1-1,TRBV6-5
TGTGCCAGCAGTGCTGGACTAGCGGGGTCAAGGGGGGAGCTGTTTTTT,CASSAGLAGSRGELFF,NA,TRBD2,TRBJ2-2,TRBV6-1
TGTGCCAGCAGCCTAGGGGACAGAGAGAGCTCCTATAATTCACCCCTCCACTTT,CASSLGDRESSYNSPLHF,NA,TRBD1,TRBJ1-6,TRBV11-2
TGTGCCAGCAGCCCATGGACAGCACAAGAGACCCAGTACTTC,CASSPWTAQETQYF,NA,NA,TRBJ2-5,TRBV3-1/TRBV3-2
TGTGCCAGCAGCCCGTCCCCGGGGGACCCTTACAATGAGCAGTTCTTC,CASSPSPGDPYNEQFF,NA,NA,TRBJ2-1,TRBV5-5
TGTGCCAGCAGTTTAGACTTAGCAGATACGCAGTATTTT,CASSLDLADTQYF,NA,NA,TRBJ2-3,TRBV12-3/TRBV12-4
TGTGCCAGCAGCGTCAACATGGGAAACACCATATATTTT,CASSVNMGNTIYF,NA,NA,TRBJ1-3,TRBV7-2